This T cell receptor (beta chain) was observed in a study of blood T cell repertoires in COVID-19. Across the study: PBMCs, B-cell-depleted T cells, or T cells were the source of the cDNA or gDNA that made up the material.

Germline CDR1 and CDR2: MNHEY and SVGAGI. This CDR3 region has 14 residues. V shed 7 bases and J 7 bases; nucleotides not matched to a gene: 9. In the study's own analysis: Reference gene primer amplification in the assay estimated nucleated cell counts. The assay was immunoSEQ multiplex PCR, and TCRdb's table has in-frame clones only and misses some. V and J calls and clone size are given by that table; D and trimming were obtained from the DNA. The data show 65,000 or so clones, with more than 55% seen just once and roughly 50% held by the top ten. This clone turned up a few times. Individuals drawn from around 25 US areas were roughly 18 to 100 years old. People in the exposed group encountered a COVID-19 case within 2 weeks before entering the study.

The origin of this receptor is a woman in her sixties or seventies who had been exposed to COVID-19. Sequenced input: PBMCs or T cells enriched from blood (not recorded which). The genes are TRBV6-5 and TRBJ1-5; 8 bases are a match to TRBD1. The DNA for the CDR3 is TGTGCCAGCATTCTGACAGGGGACGGGCAGCCCCAGCATTTT. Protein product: CASILTGDGQPQHF.